Described below is a single TCR beta chain sequence and its context. The antigen remains unidentified. The sample originates from a study of quantifying T cell responses using KT2 cells. Study context: RNA was reverse transcribed with TCR alpha and beta constant-region primers. Estimated efficiency of the T4 ligation step was above 9% under optimum conditions.

A single-stranded UMI oligo with SP2 sequence was ligated to cDNA 3' ends. First-round PCR used around 4 cycles and beta primers RC1.1 and RC1.2 covering TRBC1 and TRBC2. From the second PCR onward, TCR alpha and beta chains were processed separately. TCRdb itself ran the UMI-ligation and nested PCR reads through MiXCR, one entry per CDR3 protein. The table has 40,000 or so distinct CDR3 sequences, about 15% seen once. V lost 0 bases to trimming and J lost 4 bases; unmatched junction nucleotides: 5. Looked up from germline, CDR1 is MRHNA and CDR2 is SNTAGT. The CDR3 spans 16 residues. Study-level findings and limits: KT2 sequence counts showed saturation when very many KT2 cells were spiked in. Even the lowest spike-in, about one KT2 cell per 100,000 PBMC, yielded detectable KT2 sequences.

The specimen was PBMCs spiked with cells of the T cell clone KT2. This clonotype was sampled from a human donor. This chain uses TRBV6-4 with TRBJ2-1; 8 nucleotides line up with TRBD2. The chain's CDR3 is CASSDSASGPYNEQFF. Here the CDR3 DNA reads TGTGCCAGCAGTGACTCGGCTAGCGGGCCTTACAATGAGCAGTTCTTC.